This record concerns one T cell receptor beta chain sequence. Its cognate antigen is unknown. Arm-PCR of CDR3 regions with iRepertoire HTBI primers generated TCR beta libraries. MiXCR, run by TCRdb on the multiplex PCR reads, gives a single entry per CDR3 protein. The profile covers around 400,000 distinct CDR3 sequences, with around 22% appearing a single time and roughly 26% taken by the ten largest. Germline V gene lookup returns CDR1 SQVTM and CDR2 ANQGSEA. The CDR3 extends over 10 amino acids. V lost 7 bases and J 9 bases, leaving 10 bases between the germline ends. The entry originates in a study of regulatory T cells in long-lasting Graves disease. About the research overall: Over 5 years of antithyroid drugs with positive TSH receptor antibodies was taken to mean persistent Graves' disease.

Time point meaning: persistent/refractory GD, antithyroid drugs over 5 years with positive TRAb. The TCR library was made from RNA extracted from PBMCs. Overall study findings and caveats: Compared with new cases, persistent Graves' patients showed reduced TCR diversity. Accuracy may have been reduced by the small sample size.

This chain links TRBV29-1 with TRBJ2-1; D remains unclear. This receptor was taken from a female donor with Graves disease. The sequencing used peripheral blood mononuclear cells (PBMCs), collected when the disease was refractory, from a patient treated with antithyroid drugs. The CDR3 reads CSGRVAEQFF. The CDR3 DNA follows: TGCAGCGGTAGGGTGGCTGAGCAGTTCTTC.